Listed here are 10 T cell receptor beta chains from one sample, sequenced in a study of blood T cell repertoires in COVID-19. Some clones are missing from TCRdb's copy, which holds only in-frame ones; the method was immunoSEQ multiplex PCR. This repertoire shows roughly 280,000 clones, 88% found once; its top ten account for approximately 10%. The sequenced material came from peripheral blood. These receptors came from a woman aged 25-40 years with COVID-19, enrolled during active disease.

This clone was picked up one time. The CDR3, as DNA: TGTGCCAGCAGCCCCCAGGGACTAAAAGGCACAGATACGCAGTATTTT. Translation: CASSPQGLKGTDTQYF. The V call is TRBV9, the J call TRBJ2-3, with 7 bases fitting TRBD2. The CDR3 is 16 residues long. Germline V gene data show CDR1 as SGDLS and CDR2 as YYNGEE. The V and J ends lost 4 bases and 1 base, in that order; junction bases with no gene match: 9.

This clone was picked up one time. The CDR3 loop is CASSPWTSQETQYF. The CDR3 region has the DNA TGTGCCAGCAGCCCTTGGACTAGCCAAGAGACCCAGTACTTC. The genes are TRBV3-1 (or the pseudogene TRBV3-2) and TRBJ2-5; 7 nucleotides line up with TRBD2. This CDR3 comprises 14 residues. V was clipped by 4 bases and J by 1 base; unmatched bases: 3. Germline CDR1 and CDR2: LGHDT and YNNKEL (reference sequence).

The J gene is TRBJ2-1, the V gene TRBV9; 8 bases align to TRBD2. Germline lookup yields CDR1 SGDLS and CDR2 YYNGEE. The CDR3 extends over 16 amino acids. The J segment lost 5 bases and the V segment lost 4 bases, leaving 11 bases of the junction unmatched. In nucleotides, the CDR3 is TGTGCCAGCAGCTTCTCGTCCGGGACTAGACACAATGAGCAGTTCTTC. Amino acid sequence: CASSFSSGTRHNEQFF.

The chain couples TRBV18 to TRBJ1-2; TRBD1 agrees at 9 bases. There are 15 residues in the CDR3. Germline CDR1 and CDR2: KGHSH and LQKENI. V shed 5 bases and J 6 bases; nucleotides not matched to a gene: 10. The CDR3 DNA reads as TGTGCCAGCTCAGGGGGGACAGGGAATCCGGATGGCTACACCTTC. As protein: CASSGGTGNPDGYTF.

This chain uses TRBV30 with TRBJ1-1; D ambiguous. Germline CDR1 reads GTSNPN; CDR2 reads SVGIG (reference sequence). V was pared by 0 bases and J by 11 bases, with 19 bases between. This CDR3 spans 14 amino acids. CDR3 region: CAWSVRRVGRRAFF. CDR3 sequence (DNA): TGTGCCTGGAGTGTAAGGAGGGTAGGACGGAGGGCTTTCTTT.

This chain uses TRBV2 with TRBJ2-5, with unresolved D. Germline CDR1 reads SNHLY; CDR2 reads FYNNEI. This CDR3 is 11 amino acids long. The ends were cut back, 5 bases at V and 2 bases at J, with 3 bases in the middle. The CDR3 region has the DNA TGTGCCAGCAGTACTCAAGAGACCCAGTACTTC. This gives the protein CASSTQETQYF.

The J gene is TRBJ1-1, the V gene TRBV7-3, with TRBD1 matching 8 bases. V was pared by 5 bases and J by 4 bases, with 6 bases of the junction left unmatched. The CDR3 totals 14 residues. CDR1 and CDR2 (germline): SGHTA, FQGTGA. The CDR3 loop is CASSPGQEITEAFF. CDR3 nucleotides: TGTGCCAGCAGCCCGGGACAGGAGATCACTGAAGCTTTCTTT.

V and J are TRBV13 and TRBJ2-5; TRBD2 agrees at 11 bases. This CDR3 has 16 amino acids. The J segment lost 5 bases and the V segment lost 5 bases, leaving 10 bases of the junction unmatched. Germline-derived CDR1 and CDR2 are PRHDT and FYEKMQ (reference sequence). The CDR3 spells CASSRTPGLAGETQYF. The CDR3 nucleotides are TGTGCCAGCAGCCGGACGCCCGGACTAGCGGGCGAGACCCAGTACTTC.

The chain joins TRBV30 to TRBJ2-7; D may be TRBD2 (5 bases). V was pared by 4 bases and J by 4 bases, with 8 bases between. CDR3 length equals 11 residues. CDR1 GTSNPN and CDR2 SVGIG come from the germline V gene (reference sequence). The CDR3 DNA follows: TGTGCCTGGATGAGGGCATACGAGCAGTACTTC. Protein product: CAWMRAYEQYF. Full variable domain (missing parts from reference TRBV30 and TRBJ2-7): SQTIHQWPATLVQPVGSPLSLECTVEGTSNPNLYWYRQAAGRGLQLLFYSVGIGQISSEVPQNLSASRPQDRQFILSSKKLLLSDSGFYLCAWMRAYEQYFGPGTRLTVT.

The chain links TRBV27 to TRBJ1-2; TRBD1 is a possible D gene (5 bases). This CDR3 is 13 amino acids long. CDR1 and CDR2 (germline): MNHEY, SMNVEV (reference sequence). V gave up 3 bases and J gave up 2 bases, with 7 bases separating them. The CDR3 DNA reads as TGTGCCAGCAGTTTCCGGGGGAACTATGGCTACACCTTC. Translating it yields CASSFRGNYGYTF.